Listed below are T cell receptor beta chains from one sample, sequenced in a study of T cell responses to AZD1222 COVID-19 vaccine. Repertoires were generated with immunoSEQ multiplex PCR, while TCRdb's copy carries only in-frame clones and drops some. The table lists about 120,000 clones, around nine tenths of them singletons. Sample: peripheral blood, taken 28 days after the second AZD1222 dose. The receptors come from an adult who received the AZD1222 COVID-19 vaccine. The CDR3 runs from the conserved cysteine through the conserved F or W. A D gene is named only where the DNA matches it firmly. Only part of the rows carry a size: once, few, many, or a class if the clone is expanded.

d_call: .; clone_size: .; j_call: TRBJ2-7; v_call: TRBV28; cdr3_aa: CASSFEGRQYF; cdr3_nt: TGTGCCAGCAGTTTTGAGGGCAGGCAGTACTTC
d_call: .; clone_size: .; j_call: TRBJ1-2; v_call: TRBV9; cdr3_aa: CASSVGRRGVENGYTF; cdr3_nt: TGTGCCAGCAGCGTAGGGCGCAGGGGTGTTGAGAATGGCTACACCTTC
d_call: .; clone_size: .; j_call: TRBJ2-5; v_call: TRBV2; cdr3_aa: CASSYQETQYF; cdr3_nt: TGTGCCAGCAGTTACCAAGAGACCCAGTACTTC
d_call: .; clone_size: .; j_call: TRBJ2-7; v_call: TRBV5-4; cdr3_aa: CASSLVGLAPLEQYF; cdr3_nt: TGTGCCAGCAGCCTGGTAGGGCTAGCTCCCCTCGAGCAGTACTTC
d_call: .; clone_size: .; j_call: TRBJ1-4; v_call: TRBV5-6; cdr3_aa: CASSLGQPNEKLFF; cdr3_nt: TGTGCCAGCAGCTTGGGACAGCCAAATGAAAAACTGTTTTTT
d_call: .; clone_size: few; j_call: TRBJ1-4; v_call: TRBV15; cdr3_aa: CATSGRGEREKLFF; cdr3_nt: TGTGCCACCAGCGGGAGGGGGGAGCGGGAAAAACTGTTTTTT
d_call: .; clone_size: few; j_call: TRBJ1-3; v_call: TRBV6-5; cdr3_aa: CASTGGGSGNTIYF; cdr3_nt: TGTGCCAGCACCGGAGGGGGATCTGGAAACACCATATATTTT
d_call: TRBD1; clone_size: .; j_call: TRBJ2-7; v_call: TRBV19; cdr3_aa: CASAFAGQGIPYEQYF; cdr3_nt: TGTGCCAGTGCGTTCGCTGGACAGGGAATTCCCTACGAGCAGTACTTC
d_call: TRBD2; clone_size: .; j_call: TRBJ2-5; v_call: TRBV28; cdr3_aa: CASSLVGASGGETQYF; cdr3_nt: TGTGCCAGCAGTTTAGTCGGGGCTAGCGGGGGAGAGACCCAGTACTTC
d_call: TRBD2; clone_size: .; j_call: TRBJ2-3; v_call: TRBV6-4; cdr3_aa: CASSDSRGGSLDTQYF; cdr3_nt: TGTGCCAGCAGTGACTCGAGGGGAGGGAGTCTGGATACGCAGTATTTT
d_call: TRBD1; clone_size: .; j_call: TRBJ1-5; v_call: TRBV28; cdr3_aa: CASAPRFGTALYQPQHF; cdr3_nt: TGTGCCAGCGCGCCGAGATTTGGGACAGCACTTTATCAGCCCCAGCATTTT
d_call: .; clone_size: .; j_call: TRBJ2-7; v_call: TRBV28; cdr3_aa: CASSLSPREEQYF; cdr3_nt: TGTGCCAGCAGTTTATCTCCCCGGGAAGAGCAGTACTTC
d_call: .; clone_size: .; j_call: TRBJ1-2; v_call: TRBV5-1; cdr3_aa: CASSLGGNGYTF; cdr3_nt: TGCGCCAGCAGCTTGGGAGGCAATGGCTACACCTTC
d_call: .; clone_size: once; j_call: TRBJ2-7; v_call: TRBV29-1; cdr3_aa: CSVEGVSPYEQYF; cdr3_nt: TGCAGCGTTGAAGGGGTCAGTCCCTACGAGCAGTACTTC
d_call: TRBD1; clone_size: .; j_call: TRBJ2-5; v_call: TRBV2; cdr3_aa: CASREELTGTQETQYF; cdr3_nt: TGTGCCAGCAGGGAGGAGCTGACAGGGACCCAAGAGACCCAGTACTTC
d_call: TRBD2; clone_size: .; j_call: TRBJ2-1; v_call: TRBV27; cdr3_aa: CASSGLAGQNEQFF; cdr3_nt: TGTGCCAGCAGCGGACTAGCGGGACAGAATGAGCAGTTCTTC
d_call: .; clone_size: .; j_call: TRBJ2-1; v_call: TRBV7-2; cdr3_aa: CASSPPVASRGNEQFF; cdr3_nt: TGTGCCAGCAGCCCCCCCGTGGCTAGCAGGGGCAATGAGCAGTTCTTC
d_call: .; clone_size: .; j_call: TRBJ2-5; v_call: TRBV25-1; cdr3_aa: CASSEVETQYF; cdr3_nt: TGTGCCAGCAGTGAGGTAGAGACCCAGTACTTC
d_call: .; clone_size: .; j_call: TRBJ2-1; v_call: TRBV19; cdr3_aa: CASRYGFISFF; cdr3_nt: TGTGCCAGTAGATACGGGTTTATTTCGTTCTTC
d_call: .; clone_size: .; j_call: TRBJ1-4; v_call: TRBV19; cdr3_aa: CASSPGIATNEKLFF; cdr3_nt: TGTGCCAGTAGTCCCGGGATTGCAACTAATGAAAAACTGTTTTTT
d_call: TRBD1; clone_size: .; j_call: TRBJ1-1; v_call: TRBV6-5; cdr3_aa: CASSLSRDRVQEAFF; cdr3_nt: TGTGCCAGCAGCCTATCCCGGGACAGGGTTCAAGAAGCTTTCTTT
d_call: .; clone_size: .; j_call: TRBJ1-2; v_call: TRBV13; cdr3_aa: CASSFGGDGYTF; cdr3_nt: TGTGCCAGCAGCTTCGGGGGCGATGGCTACACCTTC
d_call: .; clone_size: .; j_call: TRBJ1-2; v_call: TRBV27; cdr3_aa: CASSSSGAWGYTF; cdr3_nt: TGTGCCAGCAGTTCCTCGGGGGCGTGGGGCTACACCTTC
d_call: TRBD2; clone_size: .; j_call: TRBJ2-1; v_call: TRBV7-3; cdr3_aa: CASSLRGGVGNEQFF; cdr3_nt: TGTGCCAGCAGCTTAAGGGGGGGAGTAGGGAATGAGCAGTTCTTC
d_call: TRBD2; clone_size: .; j_call: TRBJ2-7; v_call: TRBV6-5; cdr3_aa: CASSYPGTSGSYEQYF; cdr3_nt: TGTGCCAGCAGTTACCCTGGGACTAGCGGTTCGTACGAGCAGTACTTC
d_call: TRBD1; clone_size: .; j_call: TRBJ2-7; v_call: TRBV7-9; cdr3_aa: CASSLASGQANYEQYF; cdr3_nt: TGTGCCAGCAGCTTAGCGTCGGGACAGGCGAATTACGAGCAGTACTTC
d_call: .; clone_size: .; j_call: TRBJ1-1; v_call: TRBV9; cdr3_aa: CASSAFRDKYTEAFF; cdr3_nt: TGTGCCAGCAGCGCGTTCCGGGACAAGTACACTGAAGCTTTCTTT
d_call: .; clone_size: .; j_call: TRBJ1-2; v_call: TRBV7-3; cdr3_aa: CASSLEVGGYGYTF; cdr3_nt: TGTGCCAGCAGCTTAGAAGTAGGGGGCTATGGCTACACCTTC
d_call: .; clone_size: .; j_call: TRBJ1-2; v_call: TRBV7-2; cdr3_aa: CASSFRSYGYTF; cdr3_nt: TGTGCCAGCAGCTTCCGCTCCTATGGCTACACCTTC
d_call: .; clone_size: .; j_call: TRBJ1-1; v_call: TRBV14; cdr3_aa: CASSPWGGHTEAFF; cdr3_nt: TGTGCCAGCAGCCCTTGGGGGGGCCACACTGAAGCTTTCTTT
d_call: .; clone_size: .; j_call: TRBJ1-2; v_call: TRBV28; cdr3_aa: CASSFSQGSYTF; cdr3_nt: TGTGCCAGCAGTTTTTCTCAGGGGAGCTACACCTTC
d_call: TRBD2; clone_size: .; j_call: TRBJ2-3; v_call: TRBV18; cdr3_aa: CASSPWASGTTDTQYF; cdr3_nt: TGTGCCAGCTCACCGTGGGCTAGCGGGACGACAGATACGCAGTATTTT
d_call: TRBD1; clone_size: once; j_call: TRBJ2-3; v_call: TRBV7-9; cdr3_aa: CASSRLGQGSTDTQYF; cdr3_nt: TGTGCCAGCAGCCGATTAGGACAGGGGAGCACAGATACGCAGTATTTT
d_call: TRBD2; clone_size: .; j_call: TRBJ2-3; v_call: TRBV5-4; cdr3_aa: CASRPTSSGLSTDTQYF; cdr3_nt: TGTGCCAGCAGGCCGACGTCTAGCGGCCTTAGCACAGATACGCAGTATTTT
d_call: .; clone_size: once; j_call: TRBJ1-3; v_call: TRBV24-1; cdr3_aa: CATSDLAHSSGNTIYF; cdr3_nt: TGTGCCACCAGTGATTTGGCACATTCCTCTGGAAACACCATATATTTT
d_call: TRBD2; clone_size: .; j_call: TRBJ2-5; v_call: TRBV11-1; cdr3_aa: CASSLVAGGSETQYF; cdr3_nt: TGTGCCAGCAGCTTAGTAGCGGGAGGGTCAGAGACCCAGTACTTC
d_call: .; clone_size: .; j_call: TRBJ1-5; v_call: TRBV7-8; cdr3_aa: CASSTWRPGDSNQPQHF; cdr3_nt: TGTGCCAGCAGCACGTGGAGGCCGGGGGATAGCAATCAGCCCCAGCATTTT
d_call: .; clone_size: .; j_call: TRBJ2-7; v_call: TRBV5-1; cdr3_aa: CASSIVTGTEQYF; cdr3_nt: TGCGCCAGCAGCATAGTGACAGGGACTGAGCAGTACTTC
d_call: TRBD2; clone_size: .; j_call: TRBJ2-3; v_call: TRBV5-4; cdr3_aa: CASSVGTSGSTDTQYF; cdr3_nt: TGTGCCAGCAGCGTTGGGACTAGCGGAAGCACAGATACGCAGTATTTT
d_call: .; clone_size: once; j_call: TRBJ2-2; v_call: TRBV6-6; cdr3_aa: CASSYSGANTGELFF; cdr3_nt: TGTGCCAGCAGTTACTCTGGAGCTAACACCGGGGAGCTGTTTTTT
d_call: .; clone_size: .; j_call: TRBJ1-1; v_call: TRBV5-1; cdr3_aa: CASSLAILGSGTEAFF; cdr3_nt: TGCGCCAGCAGCTTGGCGATACTTGGAAGTGGCACTGAAGCTTTCTTT
d_call: TRBD2; clone_size: .; j_call: TRBJ2-4; v_call: TRBV5-4; cdr3_aa: CASSLPTGTSTNIQYF; cdr3_nt: TGTGCCAGCAGCCTTCCGACCGGGACTAGCACCAACATTCAGTACTTC
d_call: .; clone_size: .; j_call: TRBJ2-3; v_call: TRBV11-3; cdr3_aa: CASSLAGTDTQYF; cdr3_nt: TGTGCCAGCAGCTTAGCTGGCACAGATACGCAGTATTTT
d_call: TRBD1; clone_size: .; j_call: TRBJ1-1; v_call: TRBV10-3; cdr3_aa: CAITLGQGHTEAFF; cdr3_nt: TGTGCCATCACCCTGGGACAGGGTCACACTGAAGCTTTCTTT
d_call: TRBD1; clone_size: .; j_call: TRBJ1-2; v_call: TRBV25-1; cdr3_aa: CASSAANRGDYGYTF; cdr3_nt: TGTGCCAGCAGTGCCGCCAACAGGGGAGACTATGGCTACACCTTC
d_call: .; clone_size: .; j_call: TRBJ2-7; v_call: TRBV27; cdr3_aa: CASRPLEGDF; cdr3_nt: TGTGCCAGCAGGCCTCTGGAAGGCGACTTC
d_call: .; clone_size: .; j_call: TRBJ2-1; v_call: TRBV12-3/TRBV12-4; cdr3_aa: CASSLMAGEQFF; cdr3_nt: TGTGCCAGCAGTTTAATGGCGGGTGAGCAGTTCTTC
d_call: .; clone_size: .; j_call: TRBJ1-5; v_call: TRBV6-2/TRBV6-3; cdr3_aa: CASSYDQPLGGNQPQHF; cdr3_nt: TGTGCCAGCAGTTACGACCAGCCCCTTGGAGGCAATCAGCCCCAGCATTTT
d_call: .; clone_size: .; j_call: TRBJ1-1; v_call: TRBV28; cdr3_aa: CASSLSGDYTEAFF; cdr3_nt: TGTGCCAGCAGTTTAAGCGGAGATTACACTGAAGCTTTCTTT
d_call: .; clone_size: .; j_call: TRBJ1-2; v_call: TRBV19; cdr3_aa: CASSIDRGADGYTF; cdr3_nt: TGTGCCAGTAGTATAGACAGGGGCGCTGATGGCTACACCTTC
d_call: TRBD1; clone_size: .; j_call: TRBJ2-2; v_call: TRBV28; cdr3_aa: CASSPHPGQGAPTGELFF; cdr3_nt: TGTGCCAGCAGTCCCCATCCCGGACAGGGGGCGCCAACCGGGGAGCTGTTTTTT
d_call: .; clone_size: .; j_call: TRBJ1-1; v_call: TRBV15; cdr3_aa: CATSRDRGSRATEAFF; cdr3_nt: TGTGCCACCAGCAGAGATAGAGGTAGTAGGGCCACTGAAGCTTTCTTT
d_call: .; clone_size: .; j_call: TRBJ1-1; v_call: TRBV19; cdr3_aa: CASTSDGNTEAFF; cdr3_nt: TGTGCCAGTACCTCGGACGGGAACACTGAAGCTTTCTTT